This T cell receptor beta chain comes out of a study of blood T cell repertoires in COVID-19. CDR3 length: 14 residues. Germline V gene lookup returns CDR1 LGHDT and CDR2 YNNKEL (reference sequence). V was trimmed by 5 bases and J by 8 bases, leaving 15 bases between them. Assay: immunoSEQ multiplex PCR; the TCRdb copy retains only in-frame clones and omits some. Of a few hundred thousand clones listed, about nine tenths are singletons. The sample was PBMCs or T cells enriched from blood (not recorded which). The sequence came from a man in his thirties or forties in a cohort exposed to, infected with or recovered from COVID-19 (not recorded which). The chain recombines TRBV3-1 (or the pseudogene TRBV3-2) with TRBJ1-4; D gene uncertain. CDR3 residues: CASSDGGRSEKLFF. CDR3 bases: TGTGCCAGCAGCGACGGAGGGCGGTCGGAAAAACTGTTTTTT.